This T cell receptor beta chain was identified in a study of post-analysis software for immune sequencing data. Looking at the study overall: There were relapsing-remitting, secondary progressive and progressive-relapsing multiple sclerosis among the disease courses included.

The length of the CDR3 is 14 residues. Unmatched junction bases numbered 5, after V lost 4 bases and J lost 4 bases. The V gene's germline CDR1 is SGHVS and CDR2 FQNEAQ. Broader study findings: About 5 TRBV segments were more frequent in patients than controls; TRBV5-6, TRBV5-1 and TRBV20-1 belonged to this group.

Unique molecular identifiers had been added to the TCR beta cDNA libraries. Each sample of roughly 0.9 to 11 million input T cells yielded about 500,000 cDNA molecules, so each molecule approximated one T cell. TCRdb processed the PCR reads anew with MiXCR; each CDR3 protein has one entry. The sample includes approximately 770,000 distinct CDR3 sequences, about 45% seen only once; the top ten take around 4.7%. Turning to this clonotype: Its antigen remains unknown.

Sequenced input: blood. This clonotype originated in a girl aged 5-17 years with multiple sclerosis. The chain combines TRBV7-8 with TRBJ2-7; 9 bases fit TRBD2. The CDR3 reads CASSSAGGGYEQYF. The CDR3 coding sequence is TGTGCCAGCAGCTCAGCGGGAGGTGGTTACGAGCAGTACTTC.